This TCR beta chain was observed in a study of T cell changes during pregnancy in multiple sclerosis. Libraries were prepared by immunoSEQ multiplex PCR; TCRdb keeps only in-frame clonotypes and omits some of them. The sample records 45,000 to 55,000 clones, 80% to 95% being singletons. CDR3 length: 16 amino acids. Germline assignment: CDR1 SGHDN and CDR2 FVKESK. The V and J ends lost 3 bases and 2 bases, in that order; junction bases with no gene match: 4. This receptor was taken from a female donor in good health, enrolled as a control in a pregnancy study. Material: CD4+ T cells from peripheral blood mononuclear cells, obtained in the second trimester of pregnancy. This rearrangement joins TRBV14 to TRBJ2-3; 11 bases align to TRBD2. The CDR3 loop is CASSQGTSGFTDTQYF. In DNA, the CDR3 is TGTGCCAGCAGCCAGGGGACTAGCGGATTCACAGATACGCAGTATTTT.